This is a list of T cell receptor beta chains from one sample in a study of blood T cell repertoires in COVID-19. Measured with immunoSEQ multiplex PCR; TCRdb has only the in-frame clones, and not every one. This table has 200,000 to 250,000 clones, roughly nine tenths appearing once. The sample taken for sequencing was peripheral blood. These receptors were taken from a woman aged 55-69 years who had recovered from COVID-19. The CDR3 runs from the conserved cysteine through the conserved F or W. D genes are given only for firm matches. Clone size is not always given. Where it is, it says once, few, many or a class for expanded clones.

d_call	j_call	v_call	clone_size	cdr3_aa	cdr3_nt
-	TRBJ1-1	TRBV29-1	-	CSGTLNTEAFF	TGCAGTGGGACACTGAACACTGAAGCTTTCTTT
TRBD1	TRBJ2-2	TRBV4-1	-	CASNDRGANTGELFF	TGCGCCAGCAACGACAGGGGGGCGAACACCGGGGAGCTGTTTTTT
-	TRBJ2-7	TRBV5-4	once	CASSLKRQARSYEQYF	TGTGCCAGCAGCTTGAAGCGGCAGGCAAGATCCTACGAGCAGTACTTC
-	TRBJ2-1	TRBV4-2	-	CASSQVLYSGNEQFF	TGTGCCAGCAGCCAAGTTCTATACTCGGGGAATGAGCAGTTCTTC
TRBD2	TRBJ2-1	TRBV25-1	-	CASSASGGLYNEQFF	TGTGCCAGCAGTGCGAGCGGGGGCCTTTACAATGAGCAGTTCTTC
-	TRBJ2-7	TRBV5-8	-	CASSHKSAGGLHEQYF	TGTGCCAGCAGCCACAAGTCCGCCGGGGGGCTCCACGAGCAGTACTTC
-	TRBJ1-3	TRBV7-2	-	CASTLRGATGNTIYF	TGTGCCAGCACCCTTCGGGGGGCGACTGGAAACACCATATATTTT
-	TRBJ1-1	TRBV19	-	CATRTPNTEAFF	TGTGCCACTCGGACACCGAACACTGAAGCTTTCTTT
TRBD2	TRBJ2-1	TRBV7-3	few	CASSLEETSGGAEQFF	TGTGCCAGCAGCTTAGAAGAGACTAGCGGGGGGGCGGAGCAGTTCTTC
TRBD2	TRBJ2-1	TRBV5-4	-	CASSLGLAGYNEQFF	TGTGCCAGCAGCTTGGGCCTAGCGGGCTACAATGAGCAGTTCTTC
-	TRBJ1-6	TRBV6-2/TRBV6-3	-	CASTPTLENSPLHF	TGTGCCAGCACCCCTACGCTAGAAAATTCACCCCTCCACTTT
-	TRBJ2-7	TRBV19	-	CASSGLIAYEQYF	TGTGCCAGTAGCGGACTGATTGCCTACGAGCAGTACTTC
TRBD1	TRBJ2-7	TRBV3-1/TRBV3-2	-	CASSHIGQGHYEQYF	TGTGCCAGCAGCCACATAGGACAGGGACACTACGAGCAGTACTTC
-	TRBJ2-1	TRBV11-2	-	CASSPPWDILSQFF	TGTGCCAGCAGCCCTCCTTGGGACATTTTATCTCAGTTCTTC
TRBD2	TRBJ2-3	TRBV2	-	CASIWTSGTDTQYF	TGTGCCAGCATCTGGACTAGCGGAACAGATACGCAGTATTTT
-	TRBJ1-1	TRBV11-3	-	CASSLRPGTEAFF	TGTGCCAGCAGCTTAAGGCCAGGTACTGAAGCTTTCTTT
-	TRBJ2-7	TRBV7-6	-	CASSLGHRREQYF	TGTGCCAGCAGCTTAGGGCACCGTCGCGAGCAGTACTTC
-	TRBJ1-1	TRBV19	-	CASKETVMNTEAFF	TGTGCCAGTAAGGAGACAGTAATGAACACTGAAGCTTTCTTT
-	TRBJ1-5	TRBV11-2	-	CASSSSGAGRRPQHF	TGTGCCAGCAGCTCCTCAGGGGCCGGACGTCGGCCCCAGCATTTT
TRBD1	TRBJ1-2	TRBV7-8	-	CASSGTLGGAGYGYTF	TGTGCCAGCAGCGGGACCTTAGGGGGCGCCGGCTATGGCTACACCTTC
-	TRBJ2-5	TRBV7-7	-	CASSLARGWTAQETQYF	TGTGCTAGCAGCTTAGCGCGGGGGTGGACAGCACAAGAGACCCAGTACTTC
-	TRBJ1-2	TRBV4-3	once	CASSRDRNYGYTF	TGCGCCAGCAGCCGAGACAGGAACTATGGCTACACCTTC
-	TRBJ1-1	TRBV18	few	CASSPAQREAFF	TGTGCCAGCTCACCCGCACAGAGAGAAGCTTTCTTT
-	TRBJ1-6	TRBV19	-	CASSMGQVYSPLHF	TGTGCCAGTAGTATGGGTCAGGTATATTCACCCCTCCACTTT
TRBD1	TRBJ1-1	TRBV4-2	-	CASSRSGTVVSEAFF	TGTGCCAGCAGCCGATCCGGGACAGTTGTTTCTGAAGCTTTCTTT
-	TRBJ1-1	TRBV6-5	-	CASSYVGRSNTEAFF	TGTGCCAGCAGTTATGTTGGCAGATCGAACACTGAAGCTTTCTTT
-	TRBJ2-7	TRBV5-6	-	CASSFAIQVYEQYF	TGTGCCAGCAGCTTTGCAATACAGGTCTACGAGCAGTACTTC
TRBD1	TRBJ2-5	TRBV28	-	CASSFLGDRGETQYF	TGTGCCAGCAGTTTTTTGGGGGACAGAGGAGAGACCCAGTACTTC
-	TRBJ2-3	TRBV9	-	CASSPSAAQDTQYF	TGTGCCAGCAGCCCAAGTGCGGCTCAGGATACGCAGTATTTT
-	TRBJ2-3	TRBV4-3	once	CASSQVVGGRGDTQYF	TGCGCCAGCAGCCAAGTCGTGGGGGGGCGTGGAGATACGCAGTATTTT
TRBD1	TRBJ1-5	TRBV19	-	CASSISGQGFQPQHF	TGTGCCAGTAGTATCTCGGGACAGGGGTTTCAGCCCCAGCATTTT
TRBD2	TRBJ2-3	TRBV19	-	CASKTRRGGGTTDTQYF	TGTGCCAGCAAAACTCGAAGGGGCGGGGGGACCACAGATACGCAGTATTTT
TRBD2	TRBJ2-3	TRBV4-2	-	CASSLKLAGGPTDTQYF	TGTGCCAGCAGCCTCAAACTAGCGGGGGGACCCACAGATACGCAGTATTTT
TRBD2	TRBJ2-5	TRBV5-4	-	CASSVTSGGAETQYF	TGTGCCAGCAGCGTGACTAGCGGGGGGGCGGAGACCCAGTACTTC
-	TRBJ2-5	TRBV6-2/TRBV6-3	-	CASSALQGAQETQYF	TGTGCCAGCAGTGCCCTCCAAGGGGCTCAGGAGACCCAGTACTTC
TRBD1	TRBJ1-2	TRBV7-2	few	CASSLSTGAYGYTF	TGTGCCAGCAGCTTATCGACAGGGGCATATGGCTACACCTTC
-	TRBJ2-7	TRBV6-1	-	CASSEGRGGYEQYF	TGTGCCAGCAGTGAGGGTAGGGGCGGCTACGAGCAGTACTTC
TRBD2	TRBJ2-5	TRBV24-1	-	CATSDLLRGGLETQYF	TGTGCCACCAGTGATTTGTTGCGGGGGGGCCTGGAGACCCAGTACTTC
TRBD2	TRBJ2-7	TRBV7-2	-	CASQGASGVSYEQYF	TGTGCCAGCCAAGGAGCTAGCGGGGTATCTTACGAGCAGTACTTC
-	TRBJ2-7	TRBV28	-	CASSLSGAGTYEQYF	TGTGCCAGCAGTTTGAGTGGGGCAGGGACCTACGAGCAGTACTTC
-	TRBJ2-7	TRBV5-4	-	CASSLQLLGEQYF	TGTGCCAGCAGCCTGCAACTACTCGGCGAGCAGTACTTC
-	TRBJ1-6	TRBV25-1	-	CASGGLTNSPLHF	TGTGCCAGCGGGGGACTAACTAATTCACCCCTCCACTTT
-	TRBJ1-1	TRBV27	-	CASSPWTSGWGNTEAFF	TGTGCCAGCAGTCCATGGACTTCTGGATGGGGAAACACTGAAGCTTTCTTT
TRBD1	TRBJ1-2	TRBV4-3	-	CASSQDRGGLIRGYTF	TGCGCCAGCAGCCAAGACAGAGGGGGCCTCATCCGCGGCTACACCTTC
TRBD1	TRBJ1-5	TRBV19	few	CASSFGQGGYSNQPQHF	TGTGCCAGTAGTTTTGGACAGGGTGGTTATAGCAATCAGCCCCAGCATTTT
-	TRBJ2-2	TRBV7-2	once	CASSSLGGELFF	TGTGCCAGCAGCTCCCTAGGCGGGGAGCTGTTTTTT
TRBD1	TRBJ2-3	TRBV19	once	CASSRGTGGFTDTQYF	TGTGCCAGTAGTAGGGGGACAGGGGGATTCACAGATACGCAGTATTTT
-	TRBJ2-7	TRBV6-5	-	CASSYSAESSYEQYF	TGTGCCAGCAGTTACTCAGCGGAGAGCTCCTACGAGCAGTACTTC
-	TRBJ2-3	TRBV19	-	CASSIWLGARTDTQYF	TGTGCCAGTAGTATATGGCTAGGGGCCCGCACAGATACGCAGTATTTT
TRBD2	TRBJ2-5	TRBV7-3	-	CASSLAGGGEETQYF	TGTGCCAGCAGCCTAGCTGGCGGGGGTGAGGAGACCCAGTACTTC
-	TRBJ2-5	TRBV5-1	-	CASSLRGGGETQYF	TGCGCCAGCAGCTTGAGGGGGGGCGGAGAGACCCAGTACTTC
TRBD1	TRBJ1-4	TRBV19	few	CASSARTGEGEKLFF	TGTGCCAGTAGTGCGCGGACAGGGGAGGGTGAAAAACTGTTTTTT
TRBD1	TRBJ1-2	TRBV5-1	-	CASSQRRDSSSGYTF	TGCGCCAGCAGCCAGCGTAGGGACAGCTCCTCTGGCTACACCTTC
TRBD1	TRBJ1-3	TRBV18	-	CASSPGQGAVGNTIYF	TGTGCCAGCTCACCCGGACAGGGGGCTGTTGGAAACACCATATATTTT
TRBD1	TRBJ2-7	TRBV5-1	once	CASSLNPGQGEQYF	TGCGCCAGCAGCTTGAACCCGGGACAGGGTGAGCAGTACTTC
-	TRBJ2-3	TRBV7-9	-	CASGLSDSTDTQYF	TGTGCCAGCGGACTATCCGATAGCACAGATACGCAGTATTTT
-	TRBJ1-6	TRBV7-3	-	CASSLSTGRNSPLHF	TGTGCCAGCAGCTTAAGTACAGGTAGAAATTCACCCCTCCACTTT